This T cell receptor beta chain originates from a study of Ad26.COV2.S vaccination and SARS-CoV-2 variants. TCRdb's table, derived via immunoSEQ multiplex PCR, lists solely in-frame clones and lacks some. The sample holds fewer than 600,000 clones, 80% to 90% seen once. In its sample, this clone was seen a few times. What it binds is not known. Regarding treatment: about 20 received Ad26.COV2.S at low or high dose, single or two shots; several received placebo; per-sample allocation not given. At day 63 after the first vaccine or placebo injection, samples were drawn. Study observations and caveats: Analyses that measured TCR breadth and depth may have underestimated total T cell responses. Substantial post-vaccination breadth of spike-specific CD8+ and CD4+ T cell responses was reported.

CDR1 and CDR2 (germline): LNHDA, SQIVND (reference sequence). The CDR3 is 15 amino acids. Trimming removed 0 bases from V and 6 bases from J, with 14 bases in between. The receptor was derived from a person aged 18 to 59 who received the Ad26.COV2.S COVID-19 vaccine or a placebo. The sequencing used peripheral blood, collected in a trial of Ad26.COV2.S vaccine versus placebo. The chain recombines TRBV19 with TRBJ1-1, with D maybe TRBD1 (5 bases). This CDR3 is CASSIDQKGRAEAFF. Written as DNA, the CDR3 is TGTGCCAGTAGTATAGATCAGAAAGGCAGGGCTGAAGCTTTCTTT.